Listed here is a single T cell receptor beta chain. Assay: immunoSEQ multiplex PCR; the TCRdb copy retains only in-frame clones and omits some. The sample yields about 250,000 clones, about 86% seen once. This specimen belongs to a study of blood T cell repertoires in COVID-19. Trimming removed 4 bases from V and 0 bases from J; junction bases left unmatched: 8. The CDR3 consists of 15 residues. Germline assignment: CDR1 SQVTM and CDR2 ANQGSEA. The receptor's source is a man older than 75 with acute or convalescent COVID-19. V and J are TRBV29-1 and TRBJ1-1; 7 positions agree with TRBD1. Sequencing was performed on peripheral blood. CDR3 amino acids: CSVVPTGTVNTEAFF. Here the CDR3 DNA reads TGCAGCGTTGTCCCAACTGGGACAGTGAACACTGAAGCTTTCTTT.